These 4 T cell receptor beta chains were sequenced from one sample in a study of cytomegalovirus exposure and HLA in healthy donors. The PCR had 60 Vbeta and 13 Jbeta primers. Clones were sequenced by immunoSEQ multiplex PCR, and TCRdb holds only the in-frame ones, with some missing. Counted here are fewer than 250,000 clones, 75% to 80% occurring once; the ten biggest clones make up over 1.5%. What was sequenced was PBMCs. The receptors come from a male donor in good health and CMV-seronegative.

This clone has a handful of counts. The chain employs TRBV5-6 and TRBJ1-1, with TRBD1 matching 9 bases. Germline V gene lookup returns CDR1 SGHDT and CDR2 YYEEEE. This CDR3 is 15 amino acids long. The J segment lost 6 bases and the V segment lost 0 bases, leaving 6 bases of the junction unmatched. The CDR3, as DNA: TGTGCCAGCAGCTTGGAAACAGGGGGCCTGGCTGAAGCTTTCTTT. It codes for CASSLETGGLAEAFF.

The table lists this clone with a few counts. The chain has TRBV4-3 and TRBJ2-7; no reliable D call. Per germline, CDR1 LGHNA and CDR2 YSLEER. V lost 2 bases and J 3 bases, leaving 8 bases between the germline ends. This CDR3 region has 13 residues. The CDR3 nucleotides read TGCGCCAGCAGCCAATGGCGGCACTACGAGCAGTACTTC. It is translated as CASSQWRHYEQYF.

This clone was seen only a few times. V is TRBV29-1 and J is TRBJ1-1; 8 bases fit TRBD1. CDR1 is SQVTM, CDR2 ANQGSEA, per germline. V lost 7 bases and J lost 5; bases outside the gene matches: 3. The CDR3 extends over 11 amino acids. DNA for the CDR3: TGCAGCGGGGGACAGGAGACTGAAGCTTTCTTT. The encoded protein is CSGGQETEAFF. The whole variable domain, remainder taken from reference TRBV29-1 and TRBJ1-1, is SAVISQKPSRDICQRGTSLTIQCQVDSQVTMMFWYRQQPGQSLTLIATANQGSEATYESGFVIDKFPISRPNLTFSTLTVSNMSPEDSSIYLCSGGQETEAFFGQGTRLTVV.

This clone was counted once. The CDR3 region is CASSRTGKDEFF. The CDR3, as DNA: TGTGCCAGCAGCCGGACAGGGAAGGATGAGTTCTTC. The chain carries TRBV6-5 and TRBJ2-1; 8 positions match TRBD1. V dropped 6 bases and J dropped 14; count of bases not matched to a gene: 9. The CDR3 is 12 amino acids. Germline V gene lookup returns CDR1 MNHEY and CDR2 SVGAGI.